The 13 T cell receptor gamma chains below were found in one sample sequenced in a study of γδ T cells in repeated Plasmodium falciparum infection (dated by TCRdb to the early 2020s). The protocol used for the library was multiplex PCR. The sample was run on an Illumina MiSeq. With CATT, TCRdb called clones again from the public reads; duplicate DNA rows were later joined. The sample table shows some 13,000 gamma-chain clones, and about 1.5% are seen once. The ten largest clones add up to 25% to 30% of the sample. Vgamma9/Vdelta2+ and Vdelta2-negative gammadelta T cell populations were flow-sorted from peripheral blood mononuclear cells for bulk TCR repertoire analysis. Material: gamma-delta T cells from blood. These receptors originate from a pool of human donors (malaria-infected and uninfected, not separated).

As to this clone: A far larger clone is one nucleotide away, so this likely arose from a read error. At the DNA level, this CDR3 is encoded by other sequences in the same sample as well. The CDR3 reads CATWDRFSRSSDWIKTF. Here the CDR3 DNA reads TGTGCCACCTGGGACAGGTTTAGTCGGAGTAGTGACTGGATCAAGACGTTT. The chain links TRGV3 to TRGJP2. Germline CDR1 and CDR2: VTNTFY and YDVSTARD (reference sequence). The CDR3 covers 17 residues.

This clone was observed many times. The protein TCRdb lists belongs to a much larger clone and differs from this DNA's translation at residue 8, which points to a read error; the protein shown is made from the DNA. The chain couples TRGV9 to TRGJP2. No J gene was available from TCRdb, and it was assigned here by a germline match of the DNA. Germline V CDR1 and CDR2: GITISATS, ISYDGTV (reference sequence). V was pared by 2 bases and J by 7 bases, with 10 bases of the junction left unmatched. The CDR3 is 15 residues long. DNA for the CDR3: TGTGCCTTGTGGGAGGAAAAACATAATGATTGGATCAAGACGTTT. This sequence encodes CALWEEKHNDWIKTF.

As for this clone: TCRdb records a much larger clone's protein for this DNA, with a difference at residue 6 that likely arises from a read error; the protein given is the translation of the DNA. The rearrangement uses TRGV4 and TRGJ1 or TRGJ2. TCRdb lists no J gene, so it was determined here by aligning the DNA to germline. The ends lost 2 bases at V and 11 bases at J; junction bases unmatched: 6. The CDR3 length is 11 residues. The germline V gene encodes CDR1 EGSTGY and CDR2 YDSYTSSV. CDR3 amino acids: CATWDERQKLF. The CDR3 bases are TGTGCCACCTGGGATGAGCGTCAGAAACTCTTT.

This clone has at least ten counts. Translating this DNA gives a protein that differs at residue 12 from the TCRdb one, which belongs to a much larger clone; a read error is likely, and the protein shown is this translation. The gene calls are TRGV9 and TRGJ1 or TRGJ2. TCRdb gives no J gene; it was assigned here by matching the DNA to germline. This CDR3 is built from 15 residues. The germline V gene has CDR1 GITISATS and CDR2 ISYDGTV (reference sequence). CDR3 nucleotides: TGTGCCTTGTGGGAGCCCGCCTTGAATTATTATAGGAAACTCTTT. Translating gives CALWEPALNYYRKLF.

This clone was seen only a few times. TCRdb pairs this DNA with a much larger clone's protein that differs at residue 16, likely a read error; the protein shown was translated from the DNA. V is TRGV9 and J is TRGJP1. The J gene was missing in TCRdb and was found by matching the end of the DNA to germline. J was trimmed by 15 bases and V by 2 bases; bases with no gene match: 24. Germline loops: CDR1 GITISATS, CDR2 ISYDGTV (reference sequence). The CDR3 sequence is 17 residues long. CDR3 coding DNA: TGTGCCTTGTGGGAGGCGGGACGAGAGTTGGGCAAAAAAATCAAGATATTT. Encoded protein: CALWEAGRELGKKIKIF.

This clone appeared many times. The protein given by TCRdb reflects a much larger clone and differs at residue 4 from this DNA's translation, likely from a read error; the protein shown is the DNA's translation. This CDR3 is also generated by other DNA sequences in the sample. The chain combines TRGV9 with TRGJP. Because TCRdb records no J gene, it was assigned here through a match of the DNA to germline. This CDR3 has 15 residues. Per the germline V gene, CDR1 is GITISATS and CDR2 is ISYDGTV (reference sequence). In DNA, the CDR3 is TGTGCCTTGCGGGAGGCGGGGCTGGGCAAAAAAATCAAGGTATTT. It codes for CALREAGLGKKIKVF.

This clone was observed at least ten times. A far larger clone lies a single base away; this is likely a read error. This sample also contains other DNA sequences that code for the same CDR3. CDR3 sequence (DNA): TGTGCCTTGTGGGAGGAATTCAAATATTACAAGAAACTCTTT. This encodes CALWEEFKYYKKLF. V is TRGV9 and J is TRGJ1 or TRGJ2. CDR1 GITISATS and CDR2 ISYDGTV come from the germline V gene (reference sequence). The CDR3 has 14 residues.

This clone was counted a few times. The protein held in TCRdb is that of a much larger clone and does not match this DNA's translation at residue 9, likely because of a read error; the protein shown is translated from the DNA. The CDR3 loop is CATWGAWFRIF. For the CDR3, the DNA is TGTGCCACCTGGGGTGCTTGGTTCAGGATATTT. The V segment is TRGV8, and no J call was made. The CDR3 has 11 residues. Germline V CDR1 and CDR2: VENAVY, YDSYNSRV.

A word on this clone: It differs at one base from a far larger clone, so likely a read error. The chain combines TRGV3 with TRGJ1 or TRGJ2. TCRdb gives no J gene; it was assigned here by matching the DNA to germline. The CDR3 runs to 15 residues. J lost 6 bases, V lost 3 bases, and 14 bases had no gene match. CDR1 and CDR2 from the germline V gene are VTNTFY and YDVSTARD (reference sequence). The DNA for the CDR3 is TGTGCCACCTGGGACCGTGCCCTGGGCATTTATAAGAAACTCTTT. This sequence encodes CATWDRALGIYKKLF.

Turning to this clone: Translating this DNA gives a protein that differs at residue 13 from the TCRdb one, which belongs to a much larger clone; a read error is likely, and the protein shown is this translation. This rearrangement joins TRGV9 to TRGJP1. As TCRdb names no J gene, one was assigned here on the basis of a DNA match to germline. CDR3 length: 16 residues. The germline CDR1 and CDR2 sequences are GITISATS and ISYDGTV (reference sequence). CDR3 sequence (DNA): TGTGCCTTGTGGGAGGTTTATGATACCACTGGTTGGTCCAAGATATTT. This sequence encodes CALWEVYDTTGWSKIF.

This clone has just a few counts. The protein in TCRdb stems from a much larger clone and differs at residue 11 from this DNA's translation, likely a read error; here the protein is translated from the DNA. The chain has TRGV9 and TRGJP. Since TCRdb gives no J gene, matching the DNA to germline was used here to assign it. Germline V CDR1 and CDR2: GITISATS, ISYDGTV (reference sequence). The CDR3 contains 16 residues. CDR3 bases: TGTGCCTTGTGGGAAACGGAGGAGTTGGGCATAAAAATCAAGGTATTT. Protein sequence: CALWETEELGIKIKVF.

This clone was picked up many times. A read error likely explains why the TCRdb protein, taken from a much larger clone, differs from this DNA's translation at residue 4; the protein shown is translated from the DNA. This chain links TRGV9 with TRGJ1 or TRGJ2. CDR1 GITISATS and CDR2 ISYDGTV come from the germline V gene (reference sequence). The CDR3 runs to 14 residues. For the CDR3, the DNA is TGTGCCTTGCGGGAGGTCCAAAATTATTATAAGAAACTCTTT. As protein: CALREVQNYYKKLF.

This clone was counted at least ten times. The TCRdb protein comes from a much larger clone and disagrees with this DNA's translation at residue 10, likely due to a read error; the protein given here is derived from the DNA. The CDR3 DNA sequence: TGTGCCACCTGGGTTGGGATTTATAAGGAACTCTTT. This translates into CATWVGIYKELF. V and J are TRGV5 and TRGJ1 or TRGJ2. Germline V gene data show CDR1 as VINAFY and CDR2 as YDVSNSKD. The CDR3 consists of 12 residues.